This T cell receptor beta chain was retrieved from a study of OX40 agonist ivuxolimab in advanced cancers. Method: immunoSEQ multiplex PCR; TCRdb's copy keeps in-frame clones and lacks some. This sample has 70,000 or so clones; around 83% occur once, and the top ten carry less than 0.85%. The V and J ends lost 1 base and 1 base respectively, with 10 bases between them. Germline V gene data show CDR1 as SGHAT and CDR2 as FQDESV (reference sequence). The CDR3 is made up of 16 amino acids. The source material was CD4+ or CD8+ T cells sorted from blood, sampled in a trial of the OX40 agonist ivuxolimab. The clonotype comes from an adult with an advanced solid tumor such as melanoma, head and neck, liver or kidney cancer. V is TRBV11-1 and J is TRBJ1-4; D is ambiguous. The CDR3 loop reads CASSLDLGLTNEKLFF. In DNA form, the CDR3 reads TGTGCCAGCAGCTTAGATTTGGGATTAACTAATGAAAAACTGTTTTTT.